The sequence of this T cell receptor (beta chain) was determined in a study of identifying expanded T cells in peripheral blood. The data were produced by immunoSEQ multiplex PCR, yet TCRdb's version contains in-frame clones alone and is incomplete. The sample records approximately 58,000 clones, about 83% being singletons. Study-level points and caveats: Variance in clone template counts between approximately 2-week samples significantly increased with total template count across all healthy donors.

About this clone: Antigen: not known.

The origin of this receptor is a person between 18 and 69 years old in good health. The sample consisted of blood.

This CDR3 reads CASSQGPTTNTGELFF. CDR3 DNA: TGCGCCAGCAGCCAAGGCCCGACTACGAACACCGGGGAGCTGTTTTTT. The chain recombines TRBV4-1 with TRBJ2-2, with a weak D call TRBD2 (5 bases). The V end lost 1 base, the J end lost 0 bases, and 9 bases lay between the germline ends. The CDR3 covers 16 residues. Looked up from germline, CDR1 is MGHRA and CDR2 is YSYEKL.